A single sample is the source of the 29 T cell receptor beta chains below, sequenced in a study of T-cell memory formation after mild COVID-19 (dated by TCRdb to about 2021). The protocol used for the library was 5' RACE. Sequencing relied on an Illumina NovaSeq 6000. TCRdb trimmed public reads at Q25 via fastp, called clones via MiXCR and kept in-frame beta chains. All rows with the same CDR3 protein become a single entry with the most common DNA and genes. The sample has about 560,000 distinct CDR3 sequences on record, roughly a fifth of them singletons. The ten largest clonotypes hold approximately 8.4% of the sample. The sequenced sample consisted of PBMCs or a T cell subset sorted from them (not recorded which). All receptors come from an adult woman who had mild COVID-19 (a few samples of this study predate the infection). The sample titles of this study are shuffled in the database, so cell type and time point are left out; the donor was told from shared clones.

The J gene is TRBJ2-7, the V gene TRBV27; D possibly corresponds to TRBD2 (5 bases). The CDR3 is made up of 12 amino acids. Germline V gene data show CDR1 as MNHEY and CDR2 as SMNVEV (reference sequence). Trimming stripped 3 bases from V and 6 bases from J, with 9 bases between. In nucleotides, the CDR3 is TGTGCCAGCAGTTTTCAAGGAGGCGAGCAGTACTTC. Translating it yields CASSFQGGEQYF.

This clonotype has at least ten counts. The chain joins TRBV6-5 to TRBJ2-6, with TRBD2 as a possible D gene (6 bases). The CDR3 contains 18 residues. V dropped 1 base and J dropped 0 bases, with 13 bases sitting between them. Germline V gives CDR1 MNHEY, CDR2 SVGAGI. DNA for the CDR3: TGTGCCAGCAGTTACTTGGGCAGACTAGACTCTGGGGCCAACGTCCTGACTTTC. This translates into CASSYLGRLDSGANVLTF.

The chain is built from TRBV7-9 and TRBJ2-7; D is perhaps TRBD2 (6 bases). Looked up from germline, CDR1 is SEHNR and CDR2 is FQNEAQ (reference sequence). The CDR3 length is 15 residues. Trimming took 5 bases from V and 0 from J, leaving 14 bases between them. Here the CDR3 reads CASSPWGLGSYEQYF. The CDR3, as DNA: TGTGCCAGCAGCCCTTGGGGACTCGGCTCCTACGAGCAGTACTTC.

This clonotype was detected a few times. The J gene is TRBJ2-3, the V gene TRBV3-1; 14 nucleotides line up with TRBD2. V dropped 4 bases and J dropped 0; count of bases not matched to a gene: 9. Germline V lookup: CDR1 LGHDT, CDR2 YNNKEL (reference sequence). This CDR3 comprises 19 residues. The CDR3 nucleotides read TGTGCCAGCAGCCTTACGGCGGGACTAGCGGGAGCCAGCACAGATACGCAGTATTTT. It translates to CASSLTAGLAGASTDTQYF.

This chain links TRBV29-1 with TRBJ2-7, with 10 nucleotides matching TRBD2. Trimming took 4 bases from V and 2 from J; bases not matched to a gene: 5. The CDR3 runs 14 residues. The germline V gene has CDR1 SQVTM and CDR2 ANQGSEA. CDR3 amino acids: CSVGFLAGAYEQYF. In nucleotides, the CDR3 is TGCAGCGTTGGGTTCCTAGCGGGGGCCTACGAGCAGTACTTC.

The DNA for the CDR3 is TGTGCCAGCAGCCGACCAGACAATCAGCCCCAGCATTTT. Protein product: CASSRPDNQPQHF. V gene TRBV12-3 or TRBV12-4 combines with J gene TRBJ1-5; D ambiguous. This CDR3 has 13 residues. Trimming stripped 6 bases from V and 3 bases from J, with 9 bases between.

This chain links TRBV10-3 with TRBJ1-5, with D perhaps matching TRBD1 (6 bases). CDR1 and CDR2 (germline): ENHRY, SYGVKD. The CDR3 covers 15 residues. V was pared by 2 bases and J by 2 bases, with 10 bases between. CDR3: CAISEPGTRNQPQHF. The CDR3 DNA sequence: TGTGCCATCAGTGAGCCCGGGACACGCAATCAGCCCCAGCATTTT.

This clonotype came up many times. V is TRBV24-1 and J is TRBJ2-3; 7 bases match TRBD2. Trimming removed 3 bases from V and 4 bases from J; junction bases left unmatched: 9. Germline V gene lookup returns CDR1 KGHDR and CDR2 SFDVKD. The CDR3 covers 16 residues. Here the CDR3 reads CATSDPGTSGADTQYF. CDR3 nucleotide sequence: TGTGCCACCAGTGATCCCGGGACCAGCGGGGCAGATACGCAGTATTTT.

The table lists this clonotype with many counts. J is TRBJ2-1 and V is TRBV5-5, with 15 bases identical to TRBD2. The CDR3 loop spans 17 amino acids. Trimming at V came to 4 bases and at J to 3 bases, leaving 5 bases not matched to a gene. Germline CDR1 reads SGHKS; CDR2 reads YYEKEE (reference sequence). CDR3 nucleotides: TGTGCCAGCAGCCTGGAGGGACTAGCGGGGGGCTACAATGAGCAGTTCTTC. This sequence encodes CASSLEGLAGGYNEQFF.

As DNA, the CDR3 is TGTGCCAGCAGCTTAGGACAGGGCCACTCCGGGGAGCTGTTTTTT. Its translation is CASSLGQGHSGELFF. This chain connects TRBV7-9 to TRBJ2-2, with 7 bases identical to TRBD1. V shed 1 base and J 6 bases; nucleotides not matched to a gene: 5. Germline V lookup: CDR1 SEHNR, CDR2 FQNEAQ (reference sequence). CDR3 size: 15 residues.

This clonotype was seen only a few times. The rearrangement joins TRBV7-9 to TRBJ1-1; no definite D call. This CDR3 spans 11 amino acids. V was trimmed by 2 bases and J by 7 bases, leaving 5 bases between them. Germline CDR1 SEHNR, CDR2 FQNEAQ (reference sequence). CDR3 sequence (DNA): TGTGCCAGCAGCTTATACGGTGAAGCTTTCTTT. As protein: CASSLYGEAFF.

The V and J genes are TRBV6-5 and TRBJ1-5; 8 nucleotides line up with TRBD1. CDR1 and CDR2 from the germline V gene are MNHEY and SVGAGI. J was trimmed by 1 base and V by 6 bases; bases with no gene match: 2. The CDR3 covers 14 residues. The chain's CDR3 is CASRRTGSNQPQHF. For the CDR3, the DNA is TGTGCCAGCAGAAGGACAGGGAGCAATCAGCCCCAGCATTTT.

This clonotype was detected a few times. The J gene is TRBJ2-2, the V gene TRBV27; D is perhaps TRBD1 or TRBD2 (5 bases each). Per the germline V gene, CDR1 is MNHEY and CDR2 is SMNVEV (reference sequence). The length of the CDR3 is 15 residues. With 7 bases removed from V and 6 bases from J, the gap between germline ends came to 18 bases. In DNA, the CDR3 is TGTGCCAGCAAGAAACCCGGGGCTATTTCCGGGGAGCTGTTTTTT. This encodes CASKKPGAISGELFF.

This clonotype turned up a few times. This chain joins TRBV25-1 and TRBJ1-2; D unresolved. The V gene's germline CDR1 is MGHDK and CDR2 SYGVNS. The CDR3 runs 12 residues. Between the trimmed V and J ends, which lost 3 bases and 6 bases, there was a span of 8 bases. Here the CDR3 reads CASSDKRDGYTF. The CDR3 coding sequence is TGTGCCAGCAGTGATAAAAGGGATGGCTACACCTTC.

The gene calls are TRBV12-5 and TRBJ1-5, with 7 positions matching TRBD1. CDR1 is LGHNT, CDR2 FRNRAP, per germline. Unmatched junction bases numbered 3, after V lost 5 bases and J lost 5 bases. This CDR3 contains 13 residues. The CDR3 nucleotides read TGTGCTAGTGGTCCTCAGGGGGATCAGCCCCAGCATTTT. This sequence encodes CASGPQGDQPQHF.

A few counts support this clonotype. The chain uses TRBV29-1 and TRBJ2-7, with D possibly being TRBD1 (6 bases). Trimming cost V 7 bases and J 4 bases, with 14 bases left between them. The CDR3 spans 12 residues. Germline CDR1 SQVTM, CDR2 ANQGSEA. The CDR3 DNA is TGCAGCGGGTCCACAGGGCAGTACGAGCAGTACTTC. It translates to CSGSTGQYEQYF.

The sample holds a few counts of this clonotype. The chain recombines TRBV19 with TRBJ1-5, with no clear D. The CDR3 consists of 12 residues. The germline V and J ends were trimmed by 9 bases and 2 bases, with 8 bases remaining between them. CDR1 LNHDA and CDR2 SQIVND come from the germline V gene (reference sequence). This CDR3 reads CASRSGNQPQHF. The CDR3 nucleotides read TGTGCCAGCCGGTCAGGCAATCAGCCCCAGCATTTT. The variable domain in full, with the rest retrieved from reference TRBV19 and TRBJ1-5, is DGGITQSPKYLFRKEGQNVTLSCEQNLNHDAMYWYRQDPGQGLRLIYYSQIVNDFQKGDIAEGYSVSREKKESFPLTVTSAQKNPTAFYLCASRSGNQPQHFGDGTRLSIL.

This chain joins TRBV7-9 and TRBJ2-7, with D uncertain. CDR1 is SEHNR, CDR2 FQNEAQ, per germline (reference sequence). V was trimmed by 3 bases and J by 2 bases, leaving 8 bases between them. The CDR3 covers 13 residues. The CDR3 loop reads CASSLYSAYEQYF. CDR3 nucleotides: TGTGCCAGCAGCTTGTACAGCGCCTACGAGCAGTACTTC.

This clonotype was counted only a few times. The chain has TRBV29-1 and TRBJ2-2; 8 positions match TRBD1. The CDR3 has 13 residues. The germline V gene has CDR1 SQVTM and CDR2 ANQGSEA. Losses at the gene ends were 6 bases for V and 5 bases for J; bases not matched to a gene: 5. The CDR3 loop is CSVENRGTGELFF. As DNA, the CDR3 is TGCAGCGTGGAGAACAGGGGGACCGGGGAGCTGTTTTTT.

This clonotype was observed a few times. This sequence joins TRBV29-1 and TRBJ2-7, with D hard to call. V gave up 8 bases and J gave up 2 bases, with 13 bases separating them. Germline V gene lookup returns CDR1 SQVTM and CDR2 ANQGSEA. The CDR3 loop spans 12 amino acids. The CDR3 reads CSFASETYEQYF. Written as DNA, the CDR3 is TGCAGCTTCGCCTCCGAGACCTACGAGCAGTACTTC.

In DNA form, the CDR3 reads TGTGCCACCAGTGCTACGCAATCCTACGAGCAGTACTTC. It is translated as CATSATQSYEQYF. The chain combines TRBV24-1 with TRBJ2-7; D uncertain. V was pared by 5 bases and J by 1 base, with 8 bases between. Germline CDR1 KGHDR, CDR2 SFDVKD. The CDR3 totals 13 residues.

Many counts were recorded for this clonotype. The chain recombines TRBV4-3 with TRBJ2-5; no clear D gene. V lost 1 base, J lost 3 bases, and 9 bases lay in between. The CDR3 totals 14 residues. Germline V gives CDR1 LGHNA, CDR2 YSLEER. The CDR3 DNA is TGCGCCAGCAGCCAAGGGTTGGCGGAAGAGACCCAGTACTTC. Translating it yields CASSQGLAEETQYF.

This rearrangement joins TRBV19 to TRBJ2-1; no firm D call. The CDR3 covers 14 residues. V dropped 0 bases and J dropped 8 bases, with 11 bases sitting between them. CDR1 and CDR2 (germline): LNHDA, SQIVND (reference sequence). The CDR3 DNA sequence: TGTGCCAGTAGTATAGATCGTTGGGCCTATGAGCAGTTCTTC. This encodes CASSIDRWAYEQFF.

This clonotype was seen a few times. The V and J genes are TRBV20-1 and TRBJ2-5; D may be TRBD1 or TRBD2 (5 bases each). V shed 6 bases and J shed 5 bases, with 16 bases lying between them. This CDR3 comprises 13 residues. The germline gives CDR1 DFQATT, CDR2 SNEGSKA (reference sequence). The CDR3 is CSAIRDPIETQYF. The CDR3 nucleotides are TGCAGTGCAATCCGGGACCCAATTGAGACCCAGTACTTC.

The chain employs TRBV10-3 and TRBJ2-5, with D possibly being TRBD2 (7 bases). Trimming shortened V by 5 bases and J by 5 bases, and 15 bases separated the two germline ends. Germline loops: CDR1 ENHRY, CDR2 SYGVKD. CDR3 length equals 14 residues. This CDR3 is CAISIGGPGETQYF. The CDR3 DNA reads TGTGCCATCAGTATCGGGGGGCCGGGTGAGACCCAGTACTTC.

Only a few counts were recorded for this clonotype. The V and J genes are TRBV27 and TRBJ1-2; no reliable D call. V lost 5 bases and J 2 bases, leaving 21 bases between the germline ends. The CDR3 length is 17 residues. The germline CDR1 and CDR2 sequences are MNHEY and SMNVEV (reference sequence). CDR3 amino acids: CASSPLGSLHTNYGYTF. CDR3 nucleotides: TGTGCCAGCAGTCCCCTGGGGAGCCTACATACCAACTATGGCTACACCTTC.

This chain links TRBV24-1 with TRBJ2-3, with 7 bases fitting TRBD2. In germline, CDR1 is KGHDR, CDR2 SFDVKD. The CDR3 is made up of 18 amino acids. J lost 4 bases, V lost 3 bases, and 15 bases had no gene match. DNA for the CDR3: TGTGCCACCAGTGATCGATCATCTAGCGGATCTTCACCAGATACGCAGTATTTT. It translates to CATSDRSSSGSSPDTQYF.

This clonotype turned up a few times. This chain joins TRBV24-1 and TRBJ2-3, with 7 positions matching TRBD2. Losses at the gene ends were 0 bases for V and 0 bases for J; bases not matched to a gene: 5. Germline values: CDR1 KGHDR, CDR2 SFDVKD. This CDR3 is 17 amino acids long. The CDR3 sequence is CATSDLERGVSTDTQYF. As DNA, the CDR3 is TGTGCCACCAGTGATTTGGAGCGGGGAGTTAGCACAGATACGCAGTATTTT.

J is TRBJ1-2 and V is TRBV19, with D hard to call. V shed 5 bases and J shed 4 bases, with 14 bases lying between them. The CDR3 sequence is 14 residues long. Germline V gives CDR1 LNHDA, CDR2 SQIVND (reference sequence). Here the CDR3 reads CASSPRQALYGYTF. DNA for the CDR3: TGTGCCAGTAGTCCCCGGCAGGCCCTCTATGGCTACACCTTC.